This T cell receptor (beta chain) was sequenced during a study of cytomegalovirus exposure and HLA in healthy donors. About the research overall: The 90 to 150 validation repertoires and the roughly 690 first-cohort repertoires shared a platform, a later analysis reported. General study results and limits: According to a subsequent analysis, TCR clusters identified in the first cohort showed a tendency to co-occur across the roughly 130 validation repertoires. Most observed TCR sequences were rare, whereas some public TCRs were detected in many donors.

With respect to this clone: Its matching antigen is unknown.

The method was immunoSEQ multiplex PCR; TCRdb's version includes in-frame clones alone and lacks a portion of them. This table has about 300,000 clones, approximately 88% appearing once. The donors were members of the validation cohort comprising some 130 subjects, separate from the approximately 670-subject first cohort. Germline V CDR1 and CDR2: MNHEY, SVGAGI. The CDR3 consists of 14 residues. The V gene lost 5 bases and the J gene lost 6 bases, with 16 bases spanning the gap. V is TRBV6-5 and J is TRBJ1-2; D gene uncertain. The receptor was isolated from a woman aged 18-30 years in good health and CMV-seronegative. The specimen sequenced was PBMCs. The CDR3 DNA is TGTGCCAGCAGTCCTCAAGGAGGGATTGATGGCTACACCTTC. Translating it yields CASSPQGGIDGYTF.